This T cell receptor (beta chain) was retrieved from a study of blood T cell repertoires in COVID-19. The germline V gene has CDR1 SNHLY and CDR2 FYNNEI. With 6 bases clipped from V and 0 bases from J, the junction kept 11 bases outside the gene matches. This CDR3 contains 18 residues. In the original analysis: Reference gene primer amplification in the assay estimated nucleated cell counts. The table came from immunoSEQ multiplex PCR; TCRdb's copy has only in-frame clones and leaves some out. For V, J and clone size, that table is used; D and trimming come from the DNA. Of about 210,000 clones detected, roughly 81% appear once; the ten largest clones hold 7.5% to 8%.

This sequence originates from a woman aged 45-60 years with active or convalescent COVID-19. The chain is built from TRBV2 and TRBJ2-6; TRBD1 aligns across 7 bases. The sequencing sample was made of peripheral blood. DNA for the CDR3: TGTGCCAGCAGGGGCGGAGGACAGGTTAGCTCTGGGGCCAACGTCCTGACTTTC. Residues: CASRGGGQVSSGANVLTF.